This T cell receptor (beta chain) was observed in a study of T cells in Graves' hyperthyroidism and ophthalmopathy. CDR1 and CDR2 (germline): SNHLY, FYNNEI. This CDR3 region has 14 residues. V lost 5 bases and J 0 bases, leaving 7 bases between the germline ends. This clonotype was recorded many times. RNA transcripts gave rise to amplified TCR beta CDR3 regions. HTBI primers drove first-round RT-PCR of the TCR CDR3. TCRdb re-analysed the multiplex PCR reads in MiXCR, keeping a single row per CDR3 protein. The repertoire holds roughly 420,000 distinct CDR3 sequences, with around a sixth as singletons. This TCR was sampled from a young woman with Graves' hyperthyroidism. V usage is TRBV2 and J usage is TRBJ2-2; D is unresolved. Sequencing input: blood. CDR3 loop: CASSKDSNTGELFF. The CDR3, as DNA: TGTGCCAGCAGTAAGGATTCGAACACCGGGGAGCTGTTTTTT.